This T cell receptor (beta chain) appears in the sequencing data of a study of T cells in localized non-small cell lung cancer. Sequencing was performed with immunoSEQ multiplex PCR; in TCRdb, only in-frame clones are kept and a portion is missing. The table records around 39,000 clones, over 80% of them present only once. The V end lost 3 bases, the J end lost 1 base, and 6 bases lay between the germline ends. Germline V gene lookup returns CDR1 SQVTM and CDR2 ANQGSEA. This CDR3 spans 12 amino acids. This sequence was found in a woman aged 35-75 years with stage I lung adenocarcinoma. This specimen consisted of peripheral blood, obtained before any cancer treatment. This chain links TRBV29-1 with TRBJ2-5, with a weak D call TRBD2 (5 bases). The DNA of the CDR3 is TGCAGCGTTGACGAGGGCCAAGAGACCCAGTACTTC. Amino acid sequence: CSVDEGQETQYF.